The 27 T cell receptor beta chains below were found in one sample sequenced in a study of cytomegalovirus exposure and HLA in healthy donors. The study ran its PCR with 60 Vbeta and 13 Jbeta primers. Measured with immunoSEQ multiplex PCR; TCRdb has only the in-frame clones, and not every one. This table holds about 97,000 clones, 60% to 75% found once. Sequenced input: PBMCs. The source is a woman between 35 and 50 years old in good health and CMV-seronegative.

The chain uses TRBV7-2 and TRBJ1-1; D possibly corresponds to TRBD1 (6 bases). The V gene lost 3 bases and the J gene lost 2 bases, with 7 bases spanning the gap. Germline V gene lookup returns CDR1 SGHTA and CDR2 FQGNSA. This CDR3 contains 13 residues. CDR3 region: CASSLGTNTEAFF. The CDR3 DNA sequence: TGTGCCAGCAGCTTGGGGACAAACACTGAAGCTTTCTTT.

The V gene is TRBV9, the J gene TRBJ2-7; 11 nucleotides agree with TRBD1. V gave up 3 bases and J gave up 2 bases; unmatched junction bases: 16. The CDR3 runs 19 residues. CDR1 is SGDLS, CDR2 YYNGEE, per germline. The CDR3: CASSAGWTGGAMGAYEQYF. In DNA form, the CDR3 reads TGTGCCAGCAGCGCAGGCTGGACAGGGGGCGCGATGGGGGCCTACGAGCAGTACTTC.

The chain uses TRBV2 and TRBJ2-7; 7 bases fit TRBD1. Germline CDR1 and CDR2: SNHLY and FYNNEI. Unmatched junction bases numbered 4, after V lost 1 base and J lost 4 bases. CDR3 length equals 14 residues. CDR3 sequence (DNA): TGTGCCAGCAGTGAAGTAAGACAGGGATACGAGCAGTACTTC. This gives the protein CASSEVRQGYEQYF.

The chain joins TRBV6-1 to TRBJ2-5, with D possibly TRBD2 on 6 matching bases. The DNA end lines up better with TRBJ2-7; the J call may be wrong. The length of the CDR3 is 13 residues. CDR1 is MNHNS and CDR2 is SASEGT in the germline V gene. Here the CDR3 reads CASSERDSYEQYF. The CDR3 nucleotides are TGTGCCAGCAGTGAGCGGGATTCCTACGAGCAGTACTTC.

The V call is TRBV6-5, the J call TRBJ1-2, with TRBD1 identical over 10 bases. The ends lost 5 bases at V and 6 bases at J; junction bases unmatched: 6. The CDR3 length is 14 residues. Germline CDR1 MNHEY, CDR2 SVGAGI. CDR3: CASSTLDRGNGYTF. The CDR3 nucleotides are TGTGCCAGCAGTACCTTGGACAGGGGGAATGGCTACACCTTC.

With regard to this clone: One junction end disagrees with the germline gene, perhaps due to a read error. The V and J genes are TRBV7-9 and TRBJ2-7; D remains ambiguous. Per the germline V gene, CDR1 is SEHNR and CDR2 is FQNEAQ (reference sequence). CDR3 length: 14 residues. This chain's CDR3 is CSSSFPPEVYEQYF. The CDR3 DNA sequence: TGTTCCAGCAGCTTTCCTCCAGAGGTCTACGAGCAGTACTTC.

This chain links TRBV2 with TRBJ2-1, with TRBD2 matching 9 bases. Trimming removed 2 bases from V and 6 bases from J; junction bases left unmatched: 5. Germline-derived CDR1 and CDR2 are SNHLY and FYNNEI. The CDR3 loop spans 15 amino acids. CDR3 nucleotides: TGTGCCAGCAGTGAACTTAGCGGGAGAATCAATGAGCAGTTCTTC. It codes for CASSELSGRINEQFF.

V and J are TRBV5-4 and TRBJ2-5; TRBD1 matches at 8 bases. V lost 4 bases to trimming and J lost 5 bases; unmatched junction nucleotides: 10. CDR3 length equals 15 residues. CDR1 is SGHNT, CDR2 YYREEE, per germline (reference sequence). CDR3 amino acids: CASSTKQGVEETQYF. DNA for the CDR3: TGTGCCAGCAGCACGAAACAGGGGGTAGAGGAGACCCAGTACTTC.

The gene calls are TRBV7-8 and TRBJ1-4; perhaps TRBD1 as D (5 bases). Per germline, CDR1 SGHVS and CDR2 FQNEAQ. V dropped 1 base and J dropped 8 bases, with 20 bases sitting between them. This CDR3 comprises 17 residues. The CDR3 protein is CASSLDPAGQVGEKLFF. DNA for the CDR3: TGTGCCAGCAGCTTAGACCCGGCGGGGCAAGTAGGCGAAAAACTGTTTTTT.

CDR3 DNA sequence: TGTGCCAGCGGGACAGGAGAGTATACCGGGGAGCTGTTTTTT. Translated, it gives CASGTGEYTGELFF. The chain recombines TRBV10-3 with TRBJ2-2; 8 bases map to TRBD1. There are 14 residues in the CDR3. Germline assignment: CDR1 ENHRY and CDR2 SYGVKD. V trimming: 10 bases; J trimming: 5 bases; junction bases outside the gene matches: 9.

The chain recombines TRBV9 with TRBJ1-1, with a weak D call TRBD1 (5 bases). CDR1 SGDLS and CDR2 YYNGEE come from the germline V gene. The CDR3 contains 16 residues. Trimming removed 3 bases at V and 7 bases at J, with 22 bases between. This CDR3 is CASSGGIFSGGGEAFF. CDR3 coding DNA: TGTGCCAGCAGCGGAGGGATCTTTAGCGGGGGGGGTGAAGCTTTCTTT.

The V gene is TRBV27, the J gene TRBJ2-7; 8 positions agree with TRBD2. CDR3 size: 15 residues. The germline gives CDR1 MNHEY, CDR2 SMNVEV (reference sequence). Germline trimming cut 5 bases from V and 3 bases from J; bases unmatched to any gene: 9. This CDR3 reads CASSPRLATGYEQYF. The CDR3 DNA is TGTGCCAGCAGTCCCAGACTAGCGACGGGCTACGAGCAGTACTTC.

This chain links TRBV18 with TRBJ2-2, with 7 bases aligning to TRBD1. V lost 8 bases, J lost 0 bases, and 9 bases stayed unmatched. The V gene's germline CDR1 is KGHSH and CDR2 LQKENI. This CDR3 is built from 16 residues. The CDR3 is CASQSLDRANTGELFF. In DNA form, the CDR3 reads TGTGCCAGCCAGAGCCTTGACAGGGCGAACACCGGGGAGCTGTTTTTT.

The rearrangement uses TRBV10-2 and TRBJ2-3; TRBD1 agrees at 7 bases. CDR3 length: 15 residues. Trimming at V came to 7 bases and at J to 2 bases, leaving 9 bases not matched to a gene. Germline loops: CDR1 WSHSY, CDR2 SAAADI. The CDR3 loop is CASKQGSIYTDTQYF. The CDR3 DNA reads as TGCGCCAGCAAACAGGGGAGCATCTACACAGATACGCAGTATTTT.

This chain connects TRBV5-8 to TRBJ2-5, with a weak D call TRBD1 (5 bases). V lost 7 bases, J lost 5 bases, and 21 bases lay in between. CDR1 is SGHTS and CDR2 is YDEGEE in the germline V gene. There are 15 residues in the CDR3. CDR3 loop: CASAIGVQVTETQYF. The CDR3 DNA sequence: TGTGCCAGCGCTATTGGGGTACAGGTGACGGAGACCCAGTACTTC.

J is TRBJ1-4 and V is TRBV5-4; D unclear. The ends were cut back, 4 bases at V and 5 bases at J, with 15 bases in the middle. The CDR3 loop spans 15 amino acids. CDR1 is SGHNT and CDR2 is YYREEE in the germline V gene (reference sequence). In DNA form, the CDR3 reads TGTGCCAGCAGCCCGGAGGTTGGGGTAAATGAAAAACTGTTTTTT. This sequence encodes CASSPEVGVNEKLFF.

V is TRBV27 and J is TRBJ2-7; 11 bases match TRBD2. V dropped 3 bases and J dropped 2; count of bases not matched to a gene: 12. The CDR3 has 18 amino acids. Looked up from germline, CDR1 is MNHEY and CDR2 is SMNVEV (reference sequence). The chain's CDR3 is CASSLVGARTSGPYEQYF. As DNA, the CDR3 is TGTGCCAGCAGTTTGGTGGGGGCGAGGACTAGCGGGCCCTACGAGCAGTACTTC.

The genes are TRBV4-3 and TRBJ2-3; D unresolved. In germline, CDR1 is LGHNA, CDR2 YSLEER. Deletions cut 0 bases from V and 0 bases from J, with 10 bases between. The CDR3 contains 16 residues. The DNA of the CDR3 is TGCGCCAGCAGCCAAGAAATCTGGGCAAGCACAGATACGCAGTATTTT. Translating gives CASSQEIWASTDTQYF.

The chain joins TRBV15 to TRBJ2-7, with D possibly being TRBD2 (5 bases). Germline-derived CDR1 and CDR2 are LNHNV and YYDKDF (reference sequence). The CDR3 contains 15 residues. The V end lost 0 bases, the J end lost 1 base, and 10 bases lay between the germline ends. The CDR3 sequence: CATSRDSRGSYEQYF. CDR3 DNA: TGTGCCACCAGCAGAGATTCCAGAGGGTCCTACGAGCAGTACTTC.

The gene calls are TRBV4-2 and TRBJ2-7, with 10 bases fitting TRBD1. The junction had 3 bases not matched to a gene; V was cut back by 1 base and J by 3 bases. Germline lookup yields CDR1 LGHNA and CDR2 YNFKEQ. CDR3 size: 15 residues. CDR3 residues: CASSQGGQGGYEQYF. The CDR3 region has the DNA TGTGCCAGCAGCCAAGGAGGACAGGGGGGCTACGAGCAGTACTTC.

The gene calls are TRBV7-9 and TRBJ1-2, with a tentative D call TRBD1 (6 bases). The V gene lost 2 bases and the J gene lost 8 bases, with 21 bases spanning the gap. CDR3 length: 16 amino acids. Looked up from germline, CDR1 is SEHNR and CDR2 is FQNEAQ (reference sequence). In nucleotides, the CDR3 is TGTGCCAGCAGCTTACTTTATACGGGAGGGGGTCGCGGCTACACCTTC. This codes for CASSLLYTGGGRGYTF.

This chain uses TRBV7-6 with TRBJ2-5; TRBD2 matches 8 bases. V shed 5 bases, J shed 5 bases, and the junction held 4 bases outside the gene matches. The CDR3 runs to 13 residues. CDR1 SGHVS and CDR2 FNYEAQ come from the germline V gene. CDR3 region: CASSREGGETQYF. CDR3 DNA sequence: TGTGCCAGCAGCCGGGAGGGGGGGGAGACCCAGTACTTC.

This clone was observed a handful of times. The rearrangement links TRBV6-5 to TRBJ2-5, with D possibly matching TRBD1 (6 bases). The CDR3 spans 14 residues. V shed 0 bases and J shed 4 bases, with 9 bases lying between them. Germline values: CDR1 MNHEY, CDR2 SVGAGI. CDR3 in amino acids: CASSYSTGRETQYF. Written as DNA, the CDR3 is TGTGCCAGCAGTTACTCCACAGGGCGAGAGACCCAGTACTTC.

The chain recombines TRBV14 with TRBJ2-7; 7 bases line up with TRBD2. The V segment lost 0 bases and the J segment 7 bases; nucleotides outside the gene matches: 12. The CDR3 contains 16 residues. Per the germline V gene, CDR1 is SGHDN and CDR2 is FVKESK. For the CDR3, the DNA is TGTGCCAGCAGCCAAGAGGTTTCTAGCGGAGGCCGAGAGCAGTACTTC. This codes for CASSQEVSSGGREQYF. The complete variable domain, with remaining parts taken from reference TRBV14 and TRBJ2-7, reads EAGVTQFPSHSVIEKGQTVTLRCDPISGHDNLYWYRRVMGKEIKFLLHFVKESKQDESGMPNNRFLAERTGGTYSTLKVQPAELEDSGVYFCASSQEVSSGGREQYFGPGTRLTVT.

The CDR3 DNA follows: TGTGCCAGCAGCAAAGATAGGCTAGCGGGAGCAATCTACGAGCAGTACTTC. This sequence encodes CASSKDRLAGAIYEQYF. The V gene is TRBV21-1, the J gene TRBJ2-7; the table gives TRBD2 as D, unverified against the DNA. TRBV21-1 counts as a pseudogene. This CDR3 contains 17 residues.

The rearrangement uses TRBV7-3 and TRBJ2-1; 8 nucleotides line up with TRBD2. J lost 6 bases, V lost 5 bases, and 9 bases had no gene match. CDR1 is SGHTA and CDR2 is FQGTGA in the germline V gene. The CDR3 is 15 amino acids. The CDR3 spells CASSPSGPGGNEQFF. The CDR3 DNA follows: TGTGCCAGCAGCCCTAGCGGGCCTGGAGGCAATGAGCAGTTCTTC.

The J gene is TRBJ1-5, the V gene TRBV5-4; D is undetermined. Between the trimmed V and J ends, which lost 5 bases and 0 bases, there was a span of 12 bases. CDR1 and CDR2 (germline): SGHNT, YYREEE (reference sequence). The CDR3 spans 15 residues. The CDR3 region is CASSMGGDSNQPQHF. The CDR3 DNA sequence: TGTGCCAGCAGTATGGGAGGAGATAGCAATCAGCCCCAGCATTTT.